These T cell receptor beta chains were read from a single sample in a study of technical replicates of blood from a handful of donors. The protocol was immunoSEQ multiplex PCR, while the TCRdb copy is restricted to in-frame clones and leaves out a portion. The sample shows about 94,000 clones, 95% of them seen only once. The sample taken for sequencing was T cells isolated from PBMCs. The receptor source for this set is a human donor in good health. CDR3s include the opening cysteine and the closing phenylalanine or tryptophan. The D gene is left open where the match is weak. Not every row has a clone size; where given, it reads once, few, many or a size class.

>TRBJ1-6|TRBV9|14|-|TRBD1
TGTGCCAGCAGCGTTACAGGGGGTAATTCACCCCTCCACTTT
CASSVTGGNSPLHF
>TRBJ2-2|TRBV7-9|17|-|TRBD2
TGTGCCAGCAGCCCCAGACTAGCGGGAGGTCTCACCGGGGAGCTGTTTTTT
CASSPRLAGGLTGELFF
>TRBJ1-3|TRBV19|14|once|-
TGTGCCAGTATGGGGAGGTTCGCTGGAAACACCATATATTTT
CASMGRFAGNTIYF
>TRBJ2-5|TRBV28|14|-|-
TGTGCCAGCAGTTCCTCTGCAGGGGGGGAGACCCAGTACTTC
CASSSSAGGETQYF
>TRBJ2-7|TRBV5-1|13|-|-
TGCGCCAGCAGCTTGGCGGAGTTCTCCGAGCAGTACTTC
CASSLAEFSEQYF
>TRBJ1-3|TRBV7-9|17|-|TRBD1
TGTGCTAGCAGCGATCGGACAGGGAGCGGCTCTGGAAACACCATATATTTT
CASSDRTGSGSGNTIYF
>TRBJ1-1|TRBV6-4|14|-|-
TGTGCCAGCAGTGAAGGCGAGGGGAACACTGAAGCTTTCTTT
CASSEGEGNTEAFF
>TRBJ1-1|TRBV4-1|14|-|-
TGCGCCAGCAGCCTTTCGGACAGGAACACTGAAGCTTTCTTT
CASSLSDRNTEAFF
>TRBJ1-3|TRBV6-4|13|-|-
TGTGCCAGCTCATCCGCGCCGGGAAACACCATATATTTT
CASSSAPGNTIYF
>TRBJ2-2|TRBV5-6|18|once|TRBD2
TGTGCCAGCAGCTTGGCCAGGGGCGGGAGGACTTACTCCGGGGAGCTGTTTTTT
CASSLARGGRTYSGELFF
>TRBJ2-1|TRBV5-4|16|-|-
TGTGCCAGCAGTTTTGATCGGGACTCCCGGTACAATGAGCAGTTCTTC
CASSFDRDSRYNEQFF
>TRBJ2-3|TRBV18|15|-|-
TGTGCCAGCTCACCCTTAGCTGGTGGGACAGATACGCAGTATTTT
CASSPLAGGTDTQYF
>TRBJ2-1|TRBV2|12|-|TRBD2
TGTGCCAGCACAACTAGCGGAACTGAGCAGTTCTTC
CASTTSGTEQFF
>TRBJ1-6|TRBV9|16|-|-
TGTGCCAGCAGCGTAGGGGCAGGATCCTATAATTCACCCCTCCACTTT
CASSVGAGSYNSPLHF
>TRBJ1-1|TRBV19|15|once|-
TGTGCCAGTAGTATAAGGCCCCCCAGGTACACTGAAGCTTTCTTT
CASSIRPPRYTEAFF
>TRBJ2-1|TRBV18|18|-|-
TGTGCCAGCTCACCATTTACTGGACTACAAACACAAGACAATGAGCAGTTCTTC
CASSPFTGLQTQDNEQFF
>TRBJ1-1|TRBV27|16|-|TRBD1
TGTGCCAGCAAGATCCGGGATGACAGGGCTAACACTGAAGCTTTCTTT
CASKIRDDRANTEAFF
>TRBJ1-6|TRBV5-6|13|-|-
TGTGCCAGCGCCGACAGATTAAATTCACCCCTCCACTTT
CASADRLNSPLHF
>TRBJ2-7|TRBV5-1|15|-|-
TGCGCCAGCAAAGAGGGGACACCGGCTCGCTACGAGCAGTACTTC
CASKEGTPARYEQYF
>TRBJ1-2|TRBV4-2|15|-|TRBD1
TGTGCCAGCAGCCAAGATGGGGACAGCCTTTATGGCTACACCTTC
CASSQDGDSLYGYTF
>TRBJ2-1|TRBV2|15|-|TRBD2
TGTGCCAGCAGTGCTATGGCGGGGGGGCTTAATGAGCAGTTCTTC
CASSAMAGGLNEQFF
>TRBJ2-2|TRBV6-5|12|-|-
TGTGCCAGTTACAGGGTTGACGGGGAGCTGTTTTTT
CASYRVDGELFF
>TRBJ2-7|TRBV28|13|-|-
TGTGCCACCCGAAACGACAAGACCTACGAGCAGTACTTC
CATRNDKTYEQYF
>TRBJ1-5|TRBV14|13|-|-
TGTGCCGGACGAACAGGGATTAAGGAGCCCCAGCATTTT
CAGRTGIKEPQHF
>TRBJ1-2|TRBV28|15|-|-
TGTGCCAGCAGTAAGGCCTGGACAGTCAACTATGGCTACACCTTC
CASSKAWTVNYGYTF
>TRBJ1-4|TRBV5-6|18|-|TRBD1
TGTGCCAGCACCCGAGGGACAGGAAGAAACCCAGAGGATGAAAAACTGTTTTTT
CASTRGTGRNPEDEKLFF